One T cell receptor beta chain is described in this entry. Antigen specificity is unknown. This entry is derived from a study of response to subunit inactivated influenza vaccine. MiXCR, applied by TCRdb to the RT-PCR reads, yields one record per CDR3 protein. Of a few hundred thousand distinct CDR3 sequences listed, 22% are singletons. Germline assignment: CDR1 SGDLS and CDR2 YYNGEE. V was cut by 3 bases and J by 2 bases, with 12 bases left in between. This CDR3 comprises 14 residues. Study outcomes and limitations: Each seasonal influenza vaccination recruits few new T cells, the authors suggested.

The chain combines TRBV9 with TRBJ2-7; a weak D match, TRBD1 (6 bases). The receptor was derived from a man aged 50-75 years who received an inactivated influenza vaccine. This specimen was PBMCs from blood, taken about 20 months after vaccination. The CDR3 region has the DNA TGTGCCAGCAGCGAGAACTACAGGGCCTACGAGCAGTACTTC. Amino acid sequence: CASSENYRAYEQYF.